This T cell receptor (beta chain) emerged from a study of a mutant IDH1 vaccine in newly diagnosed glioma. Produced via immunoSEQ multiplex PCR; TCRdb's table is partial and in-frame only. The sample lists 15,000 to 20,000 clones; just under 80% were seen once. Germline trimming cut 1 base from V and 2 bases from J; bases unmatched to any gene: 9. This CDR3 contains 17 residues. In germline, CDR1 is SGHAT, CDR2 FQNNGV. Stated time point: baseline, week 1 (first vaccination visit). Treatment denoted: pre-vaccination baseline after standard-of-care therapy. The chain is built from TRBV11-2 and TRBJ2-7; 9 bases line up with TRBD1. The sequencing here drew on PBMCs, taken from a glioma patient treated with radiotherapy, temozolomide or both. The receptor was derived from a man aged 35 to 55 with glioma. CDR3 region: CASSLGVGTGIPYEQYF. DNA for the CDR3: TGTGCCAGCAGCTTAGGGGTAGGGACAGGGATCCCCTACGAGCAGTACTTC.